Following are 21 T cell receptor beta chains from one sample sequenced in a study of cytomegalovirus exposure and HLA in healthy donors. The PCR used 60 Vbeta and 13 Jbeta primers. Profiled with immunoSEQ multiplex PCR; TCRdb holds only in-frame clones, not every one. The data show about 130,000 clones, roughly three quarters seen once. The sample taken for sequencing was PBMCs. Source of these receptors: a woman aged 40-49 years in good health and CMV-seronegative.

In this sample, this clone turned up once. The V call is TRBV6-1, the J call TRBJ2-5; 11 bases line up with TRBD2. Per germline, CDR1 MNHNS and CDR2 SASEGT. Germline trimming cut 4 bases from V and 2 bases from J; bases unmatched to any gene: 12. The CDR3 runs 18 residues. CDR3 sequence (DNA): TGTGCCAGCAGTGGTGGGTGGATAGCGGGAGGGGGGCAAGAGACCCAGTACTTC. It yields the protein CASSGGWIAGGGQETQYF.

This clone was observed once. J is TRBJ2-2 and V is TRBV6-6; D possibly corresponds to TRBD1 (7 bases). Germline V lookup: CDR1 MNHNY, CDR2 SVGAGI (reference sequence). The V gene lost 6 bases and the J gene lost 7 bases, with 12 bases spanning the gap. The CDR3 runs to 13 residues. CDR3 region: CASRAGGGGELFF. The CDR3 nucleotides read TGTGCCAGCAGGGCAGGGGGAGGCGGGGAGCTGTTTTTT.

The CDR3: CASSSGQGGYNEQFF. In DNA, the CDR3 is TGTGCCAGCAGCTCCGGACAGGGAGGGTACAATGAGCAGTTCTTC. V usage is TRBV7-8 and J usage is TRBJ2-1, with D perhaps TRBD1 (8 bases). Deletions cut 4 bases from V and 4 bases from J, with 14 bases between. The CDR3 is 15 residues long. Germline V lookup: CDR1 SGHVS, CDR2 FQNEAQ.

This clone occurred once. The V and J genes are TRBV11-3 and TRBJ2-7, with D perhaps matching TRBD2 (5 bases). This CDR3 is 15 amino acids long. V shed 5 bases and J shed 0 bases, with 14 bases lying between them. Germline assignment: CDR1 SGHNT and CDR2 YENEEA. In nucleotides, the CDR3 is TGTGCCAGCAGCCCCCGGGAAGGGAACTCCTACGAGCAGTACTTC. Its translation is CASSPREGNSYEQYF.

The chain joins TRBV6-1 to TRBJ2-1; maybe TRBD2 (7 bases). CDR3 size: 12 residues. CDR1 and CDR2 from the germline V gene are MNHNS and SASEGT. For the CDR3, the DNA is TGTGTCCTGGGGGGGCTGTACAATGAGCAGTTCTTC. This encodes CVLGGLYNEQFF.

V gene TRBV27 combines with J gene TRBJ2-1, with 13 bases matching TRBD2. There are 15 residues in the CDR3. V lost 5 bases to trimming and J lost 12 bases; unmatched junction nucleotides: 10. CDR1 is MNHEY, CDR2 SMNVEV, per germline (reference sequence). The CDR3 reads CASSPRTSGRGLQFF. The CDR3 region has the DNA TGTGCCAGCAGTCCCCGGACTAGCGGGAGAGGCTTGCAGTTCTTC.

The chain joins TRBV10-1 to TRBJ2-2; 9 bases are a match to TRBD2. From germline, CDR1 is WNHNN and CDR2 SYGVQD (reference sequence). Trimming cost V 5 bases and J 5 bases; bases outside gene matches: 6. The CDR3 length is 15 residues. CDR3 DNA: TGCGCCAGCAGTTATGGACTAGCGAGAACCGGGGAGCTGTTTTTT. Amino acids: CASSYGLARTGELFF.

This clone was seen just once. The rearrangement links TRBV27 to TRBJ2-6, with 10 nucleotides matching TRBD1. This CDR3 is built from 18 residues. Germline V gene sequence: CDR1 MNHEY, CDR2 SMNVEV (reference sequence). Losses at the gene ends were 2 bases for V and 4 bases for J; bases not matched to a gene: 8. CDR3 DNA sequence: TGTGCCAGCAGTTTAAGGAGACAGGGGGCTTCCGGGGCCAACGTCCTGACTTTC. It encodes CASSLRRQGASGANVLTF.

CDR3 region: CASSSLPGDSYEQYF. DNA for the CDR3: TGTGCCAGCAGCTCCCTACCGGGGGACTCCTACGAGCAGTACTTC. This chain connects TRBV7-9 to TRBJ2-7; a weak D match, TRBD2 (6 bases). The CDR3 consists of 15 residues. Per germline, CDR1 SEHNR and CDR2 FQNEAQ (reference sequence). V was clipped by 4 bases and J by 0 bases, with 13 bases between them.

The chain couples TRBV6-1 to TRBJ1-1; TRBD1 aligns across 9 bases. CDR1 and CDR2 from the germline V gene are MNHNS and SASEGT. The CDR3 has 15 amino acids. V lost 3 bases and J lost 7; bases outside the gene matches: 9. The CDR3 DNA sequence: TGTGCCAGCAGTGACGCAGCACTGGGACAGGGTGAAGCTTTCTTT. Residues: CASSDAALGQGEAFF.

The J gene is TRBJ2-7, the V gene TRBV28; D unresolved. Germline V gene data show CDR1 as MDHEN and CDR2 as SYDVKM. Between the trimmed V and J ends, which lost 1 base and 1 base, there was a span of 17 bases. The CDR3 sequence is 17 residues long. The CDR3 protein is CASSLFPAMRISYEQYF. The CDR3 DNA is TGTGCCAGCAGTTTATTCCCGGCCATGAGGATATCCTACGAGCAGTACTTC.

This clone was detected once. CDR3 protein: CASSPGVNYGYTF. CDR3 DNA: TGTGCCAGCAGCCCGGGAGTTAACTATGGCTACACCTTC. V is TRBV28 and J is TRBJ1-2; D unclear. The germline V gene has CDR1 MDHEN and CDR2 SYDVKM. The CDR3 covers 13 residues. Trimming removed 6 bases from V and 1 base from J, with 9 bases in between.

V and J are TRBV18 and TRBJ2-5, with D tentatively TRBD2 (6 bases). CDR3 length: 14 residues. Trimming removed 3 bases from V and 0 bases from J, with 8 bases in between. Germline V gene data show CDR1 as KGHSH and CDR2 as LQKENI. CDR3 DNA: TGTGCCAGCTCACCGGGAGGAGACCAAGAGACCCAGTACTTC. It specifies CASSPGGDQETQYF.

CDR3 protein: CASSPLGQGLSYEQYF. DNA of the CDR3: TGTGCCAGCAGTCCCCTGGGACAGGGCTTATCCTACGAGCAGTACTTC. This chain links TRBV27 with TRBJ2-7; 9 bases are a match to TRBD1. From germline, CDR1 is MNHEY and CDR2 SMNVEV (reference sequence). CDR3 length: 16 residues. The V segment lost 5 bases and the J segment 1 base; nucleotides outside the gene matches: 9.

The chain joins TRBV9 to TRBJ1-2, with D possibly matching TRBD1 (5 bases). V shed 2 bases and J shed 3 bases, with 8 bases lying between them. In germline, CDR1 is SGDLS, CDR2 YYNGEE. The CDR3 runs to 13 residues. The CDR3 loop reads CASSVGRDYGYTF. CDR3 bases: TGTGCCAGCAGCGTGGGCAGGGACTATGGCTACACCTTC.

The V and J genes are TRBV28 and TRBJ1-5; TRBD1 aligns across 11 bases. The ends lost 5 bases at V and 6 bases at J; junction bases unmatched: 6. The CDR3 spans 15 residues. Germline V lookup: CDR1 MDHEN, CDR2 SYDVKM. CDR3 bases: TGTGCCAGCAGTCCGGGGACAGGGGGACCTCAGCCCCAGCATTTT. It specifies CASSPGTGGPQPQHF.

J is TRBJ1-3 and V is TRBV7-9; no clear D. This CDR3 comprises 14 residues. V was trimmed by 2 bases and J by 4 bases, leaving 9 bases between them. Germline values: CDR1 SEHNR, CDR2 FQNEAQ (reference sequence). Here the CDR3 DNA reads TGTGCCAGCAGCTTAAACAGTGCAGGAAACACCATATATTTT. It codes for CASSLNSAGNTIYF.

This rearrangement joins TRBV16 to TRBJ1-1; D perhaps matches TRBD1 (5 bases). The CDR3 covers 16 residues. The V end lost 4 bases, the J end lost 4 bases, and 19 bases lay between the germline ends. Germline assignment: CDR1 KGHSY and CDR2 FQNENV. The CDR3 DNA is TGTGCCAGCAGCCGCGGTTCCGGGGGAAAGGGCACTGAAGCTTTCTTT. Amino acids: CASSRGSGGKGTEAFF.

The chain couples TRBV9 to TRBJ2-3; 8 bases line up with TRBD2. This CDR3 has 15 residues. V lost 4 bases and J lost 2; bases outside the gene matches: 6. Germline-derived CDR1 and CDR2 are SGDLS and YYNGEE. The CDR3 DNA reads TGTGCCAGCAGCCGGTCGGGGGGGCTCACAGATACGCAGTATTTT. This codes for CASSRSGGLTDTQYF.

This sequence joins TRBV7-9 and TRBJ2-2, with 10 bases matching TRBD1. The V segment lost 1 base and the J segment 0 bases; nucleotides outside the gene matches: 5. CDR1 and CDR2 (germline): SEHNR, FQNEAQ (reference sequence). This CDR3 is 18 amino acids long. CDR3 protein: CASSLGDRGPTNTGELFF. The CDR3 DNA reads as TGTGCCAGCAGCTTAGGGGACAGGGGCCCCACGAACACCGGGGAGCTGTTTTTT.

The CDR3 reads CASSYRDTRAYEQYF. The DNA for the CDR3 is TGTGCCAGCAGCTACCGGGACACGCGAGCGTACGAGCAGTACTTC. The chain is built from TRBV28 and TRBJ2-7; maybe TRBD1 (6 bases). The V gene lost 6 bases and the J gene lost 4 bases, with 19 bases spanning the gap. The germline V gene encodes CDR1 MDHEN and CDR2 SYDVKM. This CDR3 is 15 amino acids long.